Sequencing of this T cell receptor (beta chain) was carried out in a study of cytomegalovirus exposure and HLA in healthy donors. General study results and limits: The authors enumerated roughly 180 TCR beta chains as linked to cytomegalovirus. Among immune exposure information, only CMV serostatus was available.

Comments on this clone: What it binds is unknown.

The CDR3 length is 15 residues. V dropped 0 bases and J dropped 4 bases, with 12 bases sitting between them. Looked up from germline, CDR1 is MGHRA and CDR2 is YSYEKL. PCR used 60 Vbeta primers and 13 Jbeta primers. Generated by immunoSEQ multiplex PCR, the TCRdb table keeps only in-frame clones and is missing some. This sample's clone table lists 80,000 or so clones. V usage is TRBV4-1 and J usage is TRBJ1-1; D call uncertain. Sequenced input: PBMCs. The TCR sequence derives from a woman aged 30 to 39 in good health and CMV-seronegative. Here the CDR3 DNA reads TGCGCCAGCAGCCAAGACTGGGAGGGTTTCACTGAAGCTTTCTTT. Translated, it gives CASSQDWEGFTEAFF.